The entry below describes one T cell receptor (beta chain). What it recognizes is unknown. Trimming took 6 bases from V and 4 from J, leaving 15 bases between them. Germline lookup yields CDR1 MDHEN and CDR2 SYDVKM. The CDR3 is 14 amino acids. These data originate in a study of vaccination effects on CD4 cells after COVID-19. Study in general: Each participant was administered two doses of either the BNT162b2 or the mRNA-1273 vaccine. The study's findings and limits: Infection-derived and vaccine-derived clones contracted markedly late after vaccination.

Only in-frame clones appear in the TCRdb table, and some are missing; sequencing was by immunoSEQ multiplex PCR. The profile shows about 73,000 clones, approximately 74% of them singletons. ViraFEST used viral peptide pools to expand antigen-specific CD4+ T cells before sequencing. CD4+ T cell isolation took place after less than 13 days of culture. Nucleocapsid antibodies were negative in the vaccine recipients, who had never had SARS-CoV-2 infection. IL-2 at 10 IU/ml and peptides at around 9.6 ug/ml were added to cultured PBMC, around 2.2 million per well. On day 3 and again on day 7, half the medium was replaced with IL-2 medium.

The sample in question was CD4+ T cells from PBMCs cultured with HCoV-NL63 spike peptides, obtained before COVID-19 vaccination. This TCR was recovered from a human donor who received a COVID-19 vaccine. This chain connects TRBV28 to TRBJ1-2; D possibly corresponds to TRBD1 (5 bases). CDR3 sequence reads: CASRYAGLGYGYTF. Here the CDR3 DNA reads TGTGCCAGCAGGTATGCAGGGCTCGGCTATGGCTACACCTTC.